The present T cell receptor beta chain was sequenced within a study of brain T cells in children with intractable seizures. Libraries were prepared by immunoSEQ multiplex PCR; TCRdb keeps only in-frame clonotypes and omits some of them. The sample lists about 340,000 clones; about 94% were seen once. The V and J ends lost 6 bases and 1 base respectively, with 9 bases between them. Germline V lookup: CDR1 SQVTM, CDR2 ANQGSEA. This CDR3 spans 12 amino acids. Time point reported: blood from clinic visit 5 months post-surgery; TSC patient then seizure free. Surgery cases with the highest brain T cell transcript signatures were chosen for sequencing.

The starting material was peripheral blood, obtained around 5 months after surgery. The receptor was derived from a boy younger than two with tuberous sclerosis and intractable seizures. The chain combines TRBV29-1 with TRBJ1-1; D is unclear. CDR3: CSVAIGNTEAFF. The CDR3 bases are TGCAGCGTAGCCATTGGGAACACTGAAGCTTTCTTT.